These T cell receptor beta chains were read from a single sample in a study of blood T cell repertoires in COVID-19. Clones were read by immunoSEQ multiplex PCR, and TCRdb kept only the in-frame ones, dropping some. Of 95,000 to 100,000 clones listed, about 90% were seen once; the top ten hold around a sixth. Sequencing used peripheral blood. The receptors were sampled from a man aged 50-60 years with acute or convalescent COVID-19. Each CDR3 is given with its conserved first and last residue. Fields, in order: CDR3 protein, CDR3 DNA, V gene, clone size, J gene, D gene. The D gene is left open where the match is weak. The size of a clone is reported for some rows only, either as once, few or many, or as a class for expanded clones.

CDR3: CASSIGSLGAIEQYF
DNA: TGCGCCAGCAGCATAGGGAGCCTGGGGGCCATAGAGCAGTACTTC
V: TRBV5-1
size: .
J: TRBJ2-7
D: .

CDR3: CASSQERQNLNQPQHF
DNA: TGTGCCAGCAGCCAAGAAAGACAGAACTTAAATCAGCCCCAGCATTTT
V: TRBV3-1/TRBV3-2
size: .
J: TRBJ1-5
D: .

CDR3: CAWSDGDSSYNEQFF
DNA: TGTGCCTGGAGTGATGGGGACTCCAGCTACAATGAGCAGTTCTTC
V: TRBV30
size: .
J: TRBJ2-1
D: .

CDR3: CASSPGQVVAGELFF
DNA: TGCGCCAGCAGCCCGGGACAGGTGGTAGCCGGGGAGCTGTTTTTT
V: TRBV5-1
size: .
J: TRBJ2-2
D: TRBD1

CDR3: CASSIRGRRNTEAFF
DNA: TGTGCCAGTAGTATAAGGGGGCGGCGGAACACTGAAGCTTTCTTT
V: TRBV19
size: once
J: TRBJ1-1
D: TRBD1

CDR3: CASSADGNYGYTF
DNA: TGTGCCAGCAGCGCGGATGGTAACTATGGCTACACCTTC
V: TRBV11-2
size: .
J: TRBJ1-2
D: .

CDR3: CASSQDRGVEALHF
DNA: TGTGCCAGCTCCCAGGACAGGGGCGTAGAGGCCCTCCACTTT
V: TRBV18
size: .
J: TRBJ1-6
D: TRBD1

CDR3: CASSVGTGRGSNQPQHF
DNA: TGTGCCAGCAGTGTCGGGACAGGGAGAGGTAGCAATCAGCCCCAGCATTTT
V: TRBV27
size: .
J: TRBJ1-5
D: TRBD1

CDR3: CASSPGGRTGTGELFF
DNA: TGCGCCAGCAGCCCCGGGGGTCGGACTGGTACCGGGGAGCTGTTTTTT
V: TRBV5-1
size: .
J: TRBJ2-2
D: .

CDR3: CASSSGGANTDTQYF
DNA: TGTGCCAGCAGTTCTGGGGGGGCAAACACAGATACGCAGTATTTT
V: TRBV27
size: .
J: TRBJ2-3
D: .

CDR3: CASSFTGGEQYF
DNA: TGTGCCAGCAGCTTCACAGGGGGCGAGCAGTACTTC
V: TRBV7-9
size: .
J: TRBJ2-7
D: TRBD1

CDR3: CASSLRDRAEKGYTF
DNA: TGCGCCAGCAGCCTCCGGGACAGGGCGGAAAAGGGCTACACCTTC
V: TRBV4-1
size: .
J: TRBJ1-2
D: TRBD1

CDR3: CASSPDGRSNQPQHF
DNA: TGCGCCAGCAGCCCGGACGGGAGGAGCAATCAGCCCCAGCATTTT
V: TRBV5-1
size: .
J: TRBJ1-5
D: .

CDR3: CASSLVGPGGAGAKSYTF
DNA: TGTGCCAGCAGCTTAGTTGGCCCAGGGGGCGCTGGAGCTAAGAGCTACACCTTC
V: TRBV11-3
size: .
J: TRBJ1-2
D: TRBD1

CDR3: CASSGGEAAFTGELFF
DNA: TGTGCCAGCAGCGGGGGGGAGGCCGCGTTCACCGGGGAGCTGTTTTTT
V: TRBV7-7
size: .
J: TRBJ2-2
D: TRBD2

CDR3: CASSPRQGVYGYTF
DNA: TGTGCCAGCAGCCCGAGACAGGGGGTCTATGGCTACACCTTC
V: TRBV7-9
size: .
J: TRBJ1-2
D: TRBD1

CDR3: CASRSVHYEQYF
DNA: TGTGCCAGCAGAAGCGTCCACTACGAGCAGTACTTC
V: TRBV21-1
size: .
J: TRBJ2-7
D: .

CDR3: CAWRGVSSYNSPLHF
DNA: TGTGCCTGGAGGGGAGTGAGCTCCTATAATTCACCCCTCCACTTT
V: TRBV30
size: .
J: TRBJ1-6
D: .

CDR3: CASSLSGTGGLADTQYF
DNA: TGTGCCAGCAGCTTAAGTGGGACAGGGGGCTTAGCAGATACGCAGTATTTT
V: TRBV7-8
size: .
J: TRBJ2-3
D: TRBD1

CDR3: CASSQGGGYYGYTF
DNA: TGCGCCAGCAGCCAAGGAGGGGGTTACTATGGCTACACCTTC
V: TRBV4-3
size: .
J: TRBJ1-2
D: .

CDR3: CASSGQGETGGVSPLHF
DNA: TGTGCCAGTTCTGGGCAGGGAGAGACAGGGGGAGTTTCACCCCTCCACTTT
V: TRBV27
size: once
J: TRBJ1-6
D: TRBD1

CDR3: CASSAEGLNEKLFF
DNA: TGTGCCAGCTCCGCGGAGGGCCTGAATGAAAAACTGTTTTTT
V: TRBV27
size: .
J: TRBJ1-4
D: .

CDR3: CASSPGLSNQPQHF
DNA: TGTGCCAGCAGCCCGGGACTTAGCAATCAGCCCCAGCATTTT
V: TRBV3-1/TRBV3-2
size: .
J: TRBJ1-5
D: .

CDR3: CASSLPGYGQEQYF
DNA: TGTGCCAGCAGCTTACCGGGCTATGGACAAGAGCAGTACTTC
V: TRBV11-3
size: .
J: TRBJ2-7
D: .

CDR3: CASSYSEGPQHF
DNA: TGTGCCAGCAGTTACTCGGAGGGCCCCCAGCATTTT
V: TRBV6-5
size: .
J: TRBJ1-5
D: .

CDR3: CASSERRAGYSPLHF
DNA: TGCGCCAGCAGTGAGCGTCGGGCAGGGTATTCACCCCTCCACTTT
V: TRBV10-2
size: once
J: TRBJ1-6
D: .

CDR3: CASSVTEEQPQHF
DNA: TGTGCCAGTAGCGTGACCGAGGAACAGCCCCAGCATTTT
V: TRBV19
size: .
J: TRBJ1-5
D: .

CDR3: CASSPTGVETQYF
DNA: TGCGCCAGCAGCCCGACAGGGGTAGAGACCCAGTACTTC
V: TRBV5-1
size: .
J: TRBJ2-5
D: TRBD1

CDR3: CASSQAGTRGVEQYF
DNA: TGTGCCAGCAGCCAAGCCGGGACCAGGGGGGTCGAGCAGTACTTC
V: TRBV14
size: .
J: TRBJ2-7
D: .

CDR3: CASGGMVGNTIYF
DNA: TGTGCCAGCGGAGGGATGGTTGGAAACACCATATATTTT
V: TRBV9
size: .
J: TRBJ1-3
D: .

CDR3: CASSLGTLNSPLHF
DNA: TGTGCCAGCAGTCTTGGGACACTTAATTCACCCCTCCACTTT
V: TRBV6-5
size: .
J: TRBJ1-6
D: .

CDR3: CASSYIDSLRGGELFF
DNA: TGTGCCAGCAGTTACATCGACAGCCTCAGGGGCGGGGAGCTGTTTTTT
V: TRBV28
size: .
J: TRBJ2-2
D: .

CDR3: CASSLTVSSVLHF
DNA: TGTGCCAGCAGTTTGACAGTGAGCTCAGTCCTCCACTTT
V: TRBV27
size: .
J: TRBJ1-6
D: .

CDR3: CASSPTGVDGYTF
DNA: TGTGCCAGCAGCCCAACAGGGGTGGATGGCTACACCTTC
V: TRBV12-3/TRBV12-4
size: .
J: TRBJ1-2
D: TRBD1

CDR3: CAKKRATSNQPQHF
DNA: TGTGCAAAAAAGAGGGCTACTAGCAATCAGCCCCAGCATTTT
V: TRBV6-5
size: .
J: TRBJ1-5
D: .

CDR3: CASSETQGSIYNEQFF
DNA: TGTGCCAGCAGTGAAACCCAGGGTAGTATATACAATGAGCAGTTCTTC
V: TRBV6-1
size: .
J: TRBJ2-1
D: .

CDR3: CASSGLPGANTGELFF
DNA: TGTGCCAGCAGTGGCCTACCGGGGGCGAACACCGGGGAGCTGTTTTTT
V: TRBV2
size: .
J: TRBJ2-2
D: .

CDR3: CAISDPGTGDYEQYF
DNA: TGTGCCATCAGTGACCCCGGGACAGGGGACTACGAGCAGTACTTC
V: TRBV10-3
size: .
J: TRBJ2-7
D: TRBD1

CDR3: CASSFILAGGNEQFF
DNA: TGTGCCAGCAGCTTTATACTAGCGGGGGGGAATGAGCAGTTCTTC
V: TRBV7-6
size: .
J: TRBJ2-1
D: TRBD2

CDR3: CASSNLQGWNYGYTF
DNA: TGTGCCAGCAGCAATTTACAGGGTTGGAACTATGGCTACACCTTC
V: TRBV21-1
size: .
J: TRBJ1-2
D: .

CDR3: CASSLLASGLPEETQYF
DNA: TGTGCCAGCAGCTTACTAGCGTCGGGACTACCTGAAGAGACCCAGTACTTC
V: TRBV11-3
size: .
J: TRBJ2-5
D: TRBD2

CDR3: CASSPDGNYGYTF
DNA: TGTGCCAGCAGTCCCGACGGGAACTATGGCTACACCTTC
V: TRBV6-6
size: .
J: TRBJ1-2
D: .

CDR3: CASSRYRTGLPNTEAFF
DNA: TGTGCCAGCAGCCGCTACCGGACAGGGCTCCCGAACACTGAAGCTTTCTTT
V: TRBV5-6
size: .
J: TRBJ1-1
D: TRBD1

CDR3: CASSQDLGAGETQYF
DNA: TGTGCCAGCAGCCAAGATTTGGGGGCGGGAGAGACCCAGTACTTC
V: TRBV14
size: .
J: TRBJ2-5
D: .

CDR3: CASSETSGGYNEQFF
DNA: TGTGCCAGTAGTGAGACTAGCGGGGGGTACAATGAGCAGTTCTTC
V: TRBV19
size: .
J: TRBJ2-1
D: TRBD2

CDR3: CASSPRPAREQFF
DNA: TGTGCCAGCAGCCCCAGGCCCGCCCGAGAGCAGTTCTTC
V: TRBV11-3
size: .
J: TRBJ2-1
D: .

CDR3: CASSLTVNYGYTF
DNA: TGTGCCAGCAGCTTAACGGTTAACTATGGCTACACCTTC
V: TRBV7-2
size: .
J: TRBJ1-2
D: .

CDR3: CASSVDTARGELFF
DNA: TGCGCCAGCAGCGTCGACACAGCACGCGGGGAGCTGTTTTTT
V: TRBV5-1
size: .
J: TRBJ2-2
D: .

CDR3: CASSTQGQNTEAFF
DNA: TGTGCCAGTAGTACACAGGGGCAGAACACTGAAGCTTTCTTT
V: TRBV19
size: few
J: TRBJ1-1
D: TRBD1

CDR3: CASSIDRGLAGRTGELFF
DNA: TGTGCCAGTAGTATAGACCGGGGACTAGCGGGGAGGACCGGGGAGCTGTTTTTT
V: TRBV19
size: .
J: TRBJ2-2
D: TRBD2